Presented here are 9 T cell receptor beta chains from one specimen sequenced in a study of T cells in Graves' hyperthyroidism and ophthalmopathy. From RNA transcripts, TCR beta CDR3 regions were amplified. First-round RT-PCR with HTBI primers amplified the TCR CDR3 region. TCRdb called the multiplex PCR reads again in MiXCR, with one record for every CDR3 protein. The table includes about 510,000 distinct CDR3 sequences, over 35% detected once. Input material: peripheral blood or thyroid tissue (not recorded which). The receptors derive from an adult woman with Graves' disease, either hyperthyroidism or ophthalmopathy (not recorded which).

The rearrangement uses TRBV29-1 and TRBJ2-7, with D perhaps being TRBD1 or TRBD2 (5 bases each). The CDR3 contains 14 residues. Germline assignment: CDR1 SQVTM and CDR2 ANQGSEA. V gave up 8 bases and J gave up 2 bases, with 19 bases separating them. CDR3 bases: TGCAGCATCGGGACGACGGAACTTACCTACGAGCAGTACTTC. Translating gives CSIGTTELTYEQYF.

This chain uses TRBV7-8 with TRBJ2-7; 11 bases agree with TRBD2. Germline values: CDR1 SGHVS, CDR2 FQNEAQ. Trimming removed 7 bases from V and 4 bases from J; junction bases left unmatched: 12. The CDR3 extends over 16 amino acids. In nucleotides, the CDR3 is TGTGCCAGCACCCAGGGGCTAGCGGGGGGCGGGTACGAGCAGTACTTC. Its protein product is CASTQGLAGGGYEQYF.

This clonotype has a count of ten or more. The chain links TRBV10-3 to TRBJ1-2; no firm D call. With 0 bases removed from V and 7 bases from J, the gap between germline ends came to 9 bases. The CDR3 totals 13 residues. Germline assignment: CDR1 ENHRY and CDR2 SYGVKD. As DNA, the CDR3 is TGTGCCATCAGTGAGTCAGGAGAGCTTGGCTACACCTTC. Its protein product is CAISESGELGYTF.

On this clonotype: The junction differs from germline at one of its ends, possibly a read error. The J gene is TRBJ2-7, the V gene TRBV29-1, with TRBD2 as a possible D gene (6 bases). The CDR3 runs to 12 residues. The germline V gene encodes CDR1 SQVTM and CDR2 ANQGSEA. The DNA for the CDR3 is TGCAGCGTACCGGGACTTTCCTTCGAGCAGTACTTC. This gives the protein CSVPGLSFEQYF.

The chain is built from TRBV2 and TRBJ1-2; TRBD1 agrees at 8 bases. V was clipped by 8 bases and J by 5 bases; unmatched bases: 7. Germline V CDR1 and CDR2: SNHLY, FYNNEI. The CDR3 length is 13 residues. CDR3 DNA: TGTGCCAGCCAACAGGGGGTTGATTATGGCTACACCTTC. Translated: CASQQGVDYGYTF.

The chain recombines TRBV7-9 with TRBJ1-1, with D uncertain. There are 12 residues in the CDR3. CDR1 SEHNR and CDR2 FQNEAQ come from the germline V gene (reference sequence). The V end lost 5 bases, the J end lost 3 bases, and 7 bases lay between the germline ends. Written as DNA, the CDR3 is TGTGCCAGCAGCGAAGACGACACTGAAGCTTTCTTT. This gives the protein CASSEDDTEAFF.

J is TRBJ1-6 and V is TRBV2; D gene uncertain. CDR3 length: 14 amino acids. Germline V gene lookup returns CDR1 SNHLY and CDR2 FYNNEI. Trimming left V 6 bases short and J 7 bases short, with 13 bases between. The CDR3 here is CASSLEPGNSPLHF. The CDR3 coding sequence is TGTGCCAGCAGCTTAGAGCCGGGAAATTCACCCCTCCACTTT.

The rearrangement joins TRBV7-9 to TRBJ1-3, with TRBD1 identical over 7 bases. The CDR3 totals 13 residues. J gave up 7 bases and V 5 bases, and 5 bases lay outside the gene matches. CDR1 and CDR2 from the germline V gene are SEHNR and FQNEAQ (reference sequence). Here the CDR3 reads CASSHGQANTIYF. CDR3 DNA sequence: TGTGCCAGCAGCCATGGACAGGCGAACACCATATATTTT.

The chain has TRBV10-3 and TRBJ2-7, with D unresolved. V was clipped by 8 bases and J by 0 bases, with 14 bases between them. CDR1 ENHRY and CDR2 SYGVKD come from the germline V gene. This CDR3 has 14 amino acids. The CDR3 loop is CAIGRTASSYEQYF. CDR3 bases: TGTGCCATCGGGCGCACAGCAAGCTCCTACGAGCAGTACTTC.